These T cell receptor beta chains were read from a single sample in a study of cytomegalovirus exposure and HLA in healthy donors. The repertoire was sequenced with immunoSEQ multiplex PCR; TCRdb's copy has only in-frame clones and lacks some. The sample has approximately 240,000 clones; about nine tenths are singletons. Sequencing was carried out using PBMCs. The origin of the receptors is a woman aged 18-35 years in good health and CMV-seronegative. Both conserved end residues are part of each CDR3. Fields, in order: CDR3 length, V gene, J gene, CDR3 protein.

14	TRBV6-5	TRBJ2-7	CASTAGTGYNEQYF
17	TRBV4-2	TRBJ1-2	CASSHPPRDRTNYGYTF
16	TRBV28	TRBJ1-1	CASSLHTPGQGDEAFF
14	TRBV6-1	TRBJ2-7	CASSRLGGTYEQYF
15	TRBV5-1	TRBJ2-1	CASSLGRQRGDEQFF
16	TRBV14	TRBJ1-2	CASSQRQGSGNYGYTF
15	TRBV7-2	TRBJ2-1	CASSPGQMSRNEQFF
14	TRBV28	TRBJ1-2	CASSLGTRGYGYTF
16	TRBV5-1	TRBJ2-7	CASSPTSAGGGYEQYF
15	TRBV2	TRBJ1-1	CASSEWAPRHTEAFF
16	TRBV28	TRBJ2-6	CASSTHRATGANVLTF
14	TRBV5-4	TRBJ2-7	CASSGLAGVGEQYF
16	TRBV5-1	TRBJ2-3	CASSWLAGSGTDTQYF
12	TRBV29-1	TRBJ1-4	CSVRPDKEKLFF
13	TRBV29-1	TRBJ2-7	CSVIGQGTYEQYF
16	TRBV7-9	TRBJ2-5	CASSDAGLVGQETQYF
13	TRBV25-1	TRBJ2-1	CASEYRGYNEQFF
12	TRBV29-1	TRBJ2-3	CSVVRTGDTQYF
14	TRBV19	TRBJ1-1	CASSIGQVRSEAFF
14	TRBV27	TRBJ1-1	CASSDGGTNTEAFF
16	TRBV5-1	TRBJ2-2	CASSLARTANTGELFF
14	TRBV9	TRBJ2-3	CASWREGGTDTQYF
13	TRBV28	TRBJ2-1	CASAAGGLGEQFF
17	TRBV21-1	TRBJ2-7	CASSPKSRREESYEQYF
13	TRBV10-1	TRBJ2-1	CASSGASYNEQFF
13	TRBV5-4	TRBJ2-7	CASPGLAQPEQYF
15	TRBV7-8	TRBJ2-7	CASSLRRLGSYEQYF
13	TRBV6-6	TRBJ1-4	CASSYRRGEKLFF
13	TRBV28	TRBJ2-5	CASRTTGIETQYF
15	TRBV4-1	TRBJ2-3	CASSPGQGDSDTQYF
16	TRBV7-3	TRBJ2-5	CASSLRGRGFQETQYF
13	TRBV30	TRBJ1-2	CAWSRSLNYGYTF
14	TRBV9	TRBJ1-2	CASSVGESFYGYTF
14	TRBV30	TRBJ1-6	CAWSSRTGNSPLHF
13	TRBV27	TRBJ1-2	CASSLGGSRGYTF
17	TRBV18	TRBJ1-1	CASSPLGQDFMNTEAFF
11	TRBV6-1	TRBJ1-1	CASSGLTEAFF
13	TRBV11-2	TRBJ1-1	CASSAKGGVDAFF
18	TRBV27	TRBJ2-1	CASSFVVGGGSSYNEQFF
15	TRBV30	TRBJ2-1	CAWSLTGGPRSEQFF
14	TRBV6-5	TRBJ2-3	CASSYGGATDTQYF
15	TRBV30	TRBJ2-1	CACIRGLTFANEQFF
15	TRBV19	TRBJ2-7	CASSTTAGGIYEQYF
14	TRBV5-1	TRBJ2-5	CASSLGQGQKTQYF
13	TRBV6-1	TRBJ1-1	CASDTGANTEAFF
15	TRBV9	TRBJ2-7	CASSPRQGGAYEQYF
14	TRBV25-1	TRBJ2-7	CASRGTGGVYEQYF
13	TRBV19	TRBJ1-5	CASTKGFSQPQHF
15	TRBV9	TRBJ2-2	CASSVAGRRTGELFF
14	TRBV7-6	TRBJ2-7	CASSPDRGTYEQYF
15	TRBV11-2	TRBJ2-1	CASSSLERGYNEQFF